The rows below give T cell receptor beta chains drawn from one sample of a study of cytomegalovirus exposure and HLA in healthy donors. TCRdb's copy holds only in-frame clones and misses some; the assay was immunoSEQ multiplex PCR. The sample yields about 170,000 clones, under 80% seen once. The sequencing sample was made of PBMCs. All receptors come from a female donor in good health and CMV-seronegative. The conserved cysteine and the conserved F or W are not part of the CDR3 here.

TRBV30	TRBJ1-2	AWSVRTTYGYT
TRBV2	TRBJ2-1	ASSEQGFDNEQF
TRBV6-4	TRBJ2-3	ASSDGRDTDTQY
TRBV7-9	TRBJ2-5	ASSRGLAGGRETQY
TRBV28	TRBJ2-1	ASSLRDRGEGEQF
TRBV6-6	TRBJ1-2	ASSSQMAGGFGYT
TRBV7-6	TRBJ1-2	ASSLDPFGSNYGYT
TRBV10-1	TRBJ2-1	ASSDGSGGSYNEQF
TRBV7-8	TRBJ1-5	ASSSRGYSNQPQH
TRBV15	TRBJ2-5	ATSRDRGQQETQY
TRBV7-3	TRBJ2-1	ASSFTGTSAEEQF
TRBV27	TRBJ2-7	ASSLLAGRSSYEQY
TRBV5-6	TRBJ2-3	ASSPAPSSTDTQY
TRBV27	TRBJ2-5	ASSLFPGGEETQY
TRBV30	TRBJ1-1	AWGLGGPEAF
TRBV2	TRBJ1-2	ASSVIGQADSNYGYT